This TCR beta chain was obtained from a study of blood T cell repertoires in COVID-19. Study as a whole: Nucleic acid was either cDNA or gDNA, and it came from T cells, B-cell-depleted T cells, or PBMCs.

J gave up 4 bases and V 4 bases, and 10 bases lay outside the gene matches. This CDR3 is built from 16 residues. Germline CDR1 reads LGHNA; CDR2 reads YSLEER. The repertoire was sequenced with immunoSEQ multiplex PCR; TCRdb's copy has only in-frame clones and lacks some. This table holds 95,000 to 110,000 clones, 75% to 85% found once. The chain is built from TRBV4-3 and TRBJ2-7, with 10 bases matching TRBD1. The sample comprised peripheral blood. The clonotype comes from a man between 60 and 75 years old with acute or convalescent COVID-19. CDR3 bases: TGCGCCAGCAGCCCATCCGGGACAGGGGAGAGGTACGAGCAGTACTTC. Its translation is CASSPSGTGERYEQYF.